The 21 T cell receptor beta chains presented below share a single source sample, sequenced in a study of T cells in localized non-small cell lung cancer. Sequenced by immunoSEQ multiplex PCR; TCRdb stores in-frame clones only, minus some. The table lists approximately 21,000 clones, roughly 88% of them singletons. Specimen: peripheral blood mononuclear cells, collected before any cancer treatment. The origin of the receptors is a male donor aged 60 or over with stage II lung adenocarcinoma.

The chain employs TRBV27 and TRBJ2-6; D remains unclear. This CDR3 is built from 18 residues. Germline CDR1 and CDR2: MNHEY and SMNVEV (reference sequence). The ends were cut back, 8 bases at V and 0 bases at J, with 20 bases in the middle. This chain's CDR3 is CASRLSSRILSGANVLTF. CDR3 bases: TGTGCCAGCCGACTGTCTTCCAGGATCCTCTCTGGGGCCAACGTCCTGACTTTC.

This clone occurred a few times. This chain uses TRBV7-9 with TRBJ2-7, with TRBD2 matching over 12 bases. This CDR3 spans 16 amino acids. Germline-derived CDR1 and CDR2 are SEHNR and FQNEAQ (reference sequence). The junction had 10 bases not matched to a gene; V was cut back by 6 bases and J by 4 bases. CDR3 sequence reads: CASRNSLAGGGYEQYF. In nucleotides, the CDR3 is TGTGCCAGCAGGAACTCACTAGCGGGAGGAGGGTACGAGCAGTACTTC.

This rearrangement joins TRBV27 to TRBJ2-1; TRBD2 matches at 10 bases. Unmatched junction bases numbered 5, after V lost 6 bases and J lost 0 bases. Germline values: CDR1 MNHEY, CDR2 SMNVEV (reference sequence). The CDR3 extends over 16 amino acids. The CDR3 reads CASRGAGGSSYNEQFF. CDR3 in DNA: TGTGCCAGCAGAGGAGCGGGAGGGAGCTCCTACAATGAGCAGTTCTTC.

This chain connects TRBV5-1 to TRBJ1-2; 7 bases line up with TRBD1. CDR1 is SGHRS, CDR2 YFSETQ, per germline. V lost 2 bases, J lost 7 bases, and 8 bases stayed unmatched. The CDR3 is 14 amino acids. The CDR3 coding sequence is TGCGCCAGCAGCTTTGAGACAGGGAGCGGTGGCTACACCTTC. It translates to CASSFETGSGGYTF.

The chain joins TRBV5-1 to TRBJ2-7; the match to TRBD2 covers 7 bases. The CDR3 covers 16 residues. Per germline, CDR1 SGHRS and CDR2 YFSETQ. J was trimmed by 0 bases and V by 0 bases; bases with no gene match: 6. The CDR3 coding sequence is TGCGCCAGCAGCTTGGGACTAGCTTATAGCTCCTACGAGCAGTACTTC. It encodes CASSLGLAYSSYEQYF.

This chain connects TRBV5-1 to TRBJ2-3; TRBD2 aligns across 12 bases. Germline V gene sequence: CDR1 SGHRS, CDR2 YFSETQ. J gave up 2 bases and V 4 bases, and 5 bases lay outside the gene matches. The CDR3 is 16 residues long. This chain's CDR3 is CASSPRTSGATDTQYF. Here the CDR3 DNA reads TGCGCCAGCAGCCCCCGGACTAGCGGGGCCACAGATACGCAGTATTTT.

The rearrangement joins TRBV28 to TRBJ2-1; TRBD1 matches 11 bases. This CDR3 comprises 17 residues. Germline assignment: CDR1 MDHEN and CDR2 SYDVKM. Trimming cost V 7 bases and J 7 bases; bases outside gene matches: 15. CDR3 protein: CASISGSGQGAVNEQFF. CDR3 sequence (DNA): TGTGCCAGCATCTCGGGGTCCGGACAGGGGGCAGTGAATGAGCAGTTCTTC.

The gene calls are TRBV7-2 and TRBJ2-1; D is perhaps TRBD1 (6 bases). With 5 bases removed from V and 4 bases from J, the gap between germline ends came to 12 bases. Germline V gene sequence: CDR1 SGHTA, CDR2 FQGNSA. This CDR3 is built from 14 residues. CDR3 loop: CASSPIRGYNEQFF. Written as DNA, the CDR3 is TGTGCCAGCAGCCCCATCAGGGGATACAATGAGCAGTTCTTC.

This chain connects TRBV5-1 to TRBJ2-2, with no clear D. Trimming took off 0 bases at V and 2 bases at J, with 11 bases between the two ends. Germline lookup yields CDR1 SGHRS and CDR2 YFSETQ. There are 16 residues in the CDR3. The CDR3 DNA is TGCGCCAGCAGCTTGGACAGCCTAAGAAACACCGGGGAGCTGTTTTTT. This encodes CASSLDSLRNTGELFF.

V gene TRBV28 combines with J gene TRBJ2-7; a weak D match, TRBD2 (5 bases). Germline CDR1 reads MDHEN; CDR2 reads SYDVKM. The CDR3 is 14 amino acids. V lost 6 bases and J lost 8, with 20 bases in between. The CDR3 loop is CASSDVGLPEKQYF. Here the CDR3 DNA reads TGTGCCAGCAGCGACGTTGGACTTCCCGAGAAGCAGTACTTC.

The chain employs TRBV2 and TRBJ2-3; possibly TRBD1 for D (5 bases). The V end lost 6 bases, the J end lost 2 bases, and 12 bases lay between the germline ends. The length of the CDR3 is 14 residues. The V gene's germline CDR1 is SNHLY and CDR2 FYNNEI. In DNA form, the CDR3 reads TGTGCCAGCAGCGCGGACACTCTCACAGATACGCAGTATTTT. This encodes CASSADTLTDTQYF.

CDR3 sequence (DNA): TGTGCCAGCAGTTTAGAGCCGATCCTTTCGGGCAATGAGCAGTTCTTC. This translates into CASSLEPILSGNEQFF. The chain employs TRBV27 and TRBJ2-1; D call uncertain. The CDR3 covers 16 residues. V was pared by 2 bases and J by 6 bases, with 17 bases between. Germline V gene sequence: CDR1 MNHEY, CDR2 SMNVEV (reference sequence).

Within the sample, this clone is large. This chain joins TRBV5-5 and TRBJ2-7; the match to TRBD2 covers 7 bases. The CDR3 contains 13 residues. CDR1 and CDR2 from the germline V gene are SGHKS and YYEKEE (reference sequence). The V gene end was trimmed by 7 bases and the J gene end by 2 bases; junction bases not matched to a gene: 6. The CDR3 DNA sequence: TGTGCCAGCCGGGAGGCGCCCCCCTACGAGCAGTACTTC. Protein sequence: CASREAPPYEQYF. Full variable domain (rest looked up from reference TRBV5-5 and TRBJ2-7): DAGVTQSPTHLIKTRGQQVTLRCSPISGHKSVSWYQQVLGQGPQFIFQYYEKEERGRGNFPDRFSARQFPNYSSELNVNALLLGDSALYLCASREAPPYEQYFGPGTRLTVT.

The CDR3 DNA sequence: TGTGCCAGCTCAACTAGCGGGTCTAGCACAGATACGCAGTATTTT. As protein: CASSTSGSSTDTQYF. The chain has TRBV7-9 and TRBJ2-3, with TRBD2 identical over 9 bases. V dropped 8 bases and J dropped 0; count of bases not matched to a gene: 6. This CDR3 region has 15 residues. From germline, CDR1 is SEHNR and CDR2 FQNEAQ (reference sequence).

This CDR3 reads CASSSQLDTGELFF. CDR3 DNA sequence: TGCGCCAGCAGCTCACAGCTAGACACCGGGGAGCTGTTTTTT. This sequence joins TRBV5-1 and TRBJ2-2; D gene ambiguous. Germline assignment: CDR1 SGHRS and CDR2 YFSETQ. Trimming removed 3 bases at V and 3 bases at J, with 9 bases between. CDR3 length: 14 amino acids.

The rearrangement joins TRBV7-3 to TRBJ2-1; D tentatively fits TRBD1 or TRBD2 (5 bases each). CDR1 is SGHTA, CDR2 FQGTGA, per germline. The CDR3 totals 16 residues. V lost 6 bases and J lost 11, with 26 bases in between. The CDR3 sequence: CASSPSGGVWAGQQFF. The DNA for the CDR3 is TGTGCCAGCAGTCCTTCTGGGGGAGTTTGGGCAGGTCAGCAGTTCTTC.

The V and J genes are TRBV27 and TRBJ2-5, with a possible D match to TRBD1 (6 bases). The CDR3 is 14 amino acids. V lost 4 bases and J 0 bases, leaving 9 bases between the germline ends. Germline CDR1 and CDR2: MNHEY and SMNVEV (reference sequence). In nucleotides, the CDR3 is TGTGCCAGCAGTTACGACAGGTACCAAGAGACCCAGTACTTC. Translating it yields CASSYDRYQETQYF.

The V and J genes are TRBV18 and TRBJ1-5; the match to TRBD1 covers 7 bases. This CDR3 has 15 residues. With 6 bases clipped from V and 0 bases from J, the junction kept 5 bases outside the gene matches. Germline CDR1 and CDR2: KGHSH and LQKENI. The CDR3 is CASSTGTASNQPQHF. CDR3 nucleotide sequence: TGTGCCAGCTCGACCGGGACAGCTAGCAATCAGCCCCAGCATTTT.

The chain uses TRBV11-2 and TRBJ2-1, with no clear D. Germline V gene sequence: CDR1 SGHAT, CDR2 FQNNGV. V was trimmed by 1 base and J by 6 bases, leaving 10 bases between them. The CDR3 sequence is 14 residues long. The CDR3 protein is CASSLVPGLNEQFF. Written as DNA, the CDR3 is TGTGCCAGCAGCTTAGTCCCAGGCCTCAATGAGCAGTTCTTC. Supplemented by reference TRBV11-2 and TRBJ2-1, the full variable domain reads EAGVAQSPRYKIIEKRQSVAFWCNPISGHATLYWYQQILGQGPKLLIQFQNNGVVDDSQLPKDRFSAERLKGVDSTLKIQPAKLEDSAVYLCASSLVPGLNEQFFGPGTRLTVL.

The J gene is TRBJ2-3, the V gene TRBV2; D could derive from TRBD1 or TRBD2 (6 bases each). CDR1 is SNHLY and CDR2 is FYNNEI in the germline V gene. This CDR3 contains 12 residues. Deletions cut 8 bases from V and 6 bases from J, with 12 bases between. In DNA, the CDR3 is TGTGCCAGCCAAGGGGGGTGGGATACGCAGTATTTT. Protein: CASQGGWDTQYF.

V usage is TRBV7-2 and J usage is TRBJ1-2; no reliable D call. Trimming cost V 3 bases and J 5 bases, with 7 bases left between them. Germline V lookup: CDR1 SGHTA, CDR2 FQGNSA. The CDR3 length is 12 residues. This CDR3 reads CASSLTQYGYTF. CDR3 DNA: TGTGCCAGCAGCTTGACCCAATATGGCTACACCTTC. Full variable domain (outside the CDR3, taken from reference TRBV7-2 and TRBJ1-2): GAGVSQSPSNKVTEKGKDVELRCDPISGHTALYWYRQSLGQGLEFLIYFQGNSAPDKSGLPSDRFSAERTGGSVSTLTIQRTQQEDSAVYLCASSLTQYGYTFGSGTRLTVV.